This T cell receptor beta chain appears in the sequencing data of a study of blood T cell repertoires in COVID-19 (dated by TCRdb to the early 2020s). Regarding the study in general: Samples from collaborators originated in the United States, Italy and Spain and spanned both the acute and convalescent phases of COVID-19. The repertoires were released in a freely available public database meant as a resource for research on the immune response to SARS-CoV-2. Nearly every sample came with metadata listing a de-identified subject ID, COVID-19 status, age in years and sex. HLA class I and class II types, where available, came from metadata supplied by the sample provider rather than from assay-based typing. The samples were drawn from two sources: the first 160 participants of the ongoing ImmuneRACE study, and 1,000 to 1,500 subjects contributed by 6 global collaborators. The prospective study material was composed of cDNA or gDNA derived from T cells, B-cell-depleted T cells, or PBMCs. The dataset comprised deeply sampled blood TCRbeta repertoires from subjects exposed to, actively infected with, or recovered from COVID-19.

Trimming removed 2 bases from V and 1 base from J, leaving 11 bases between the germline ends. Counted from cysteine to phenylalanine, this CDR3 has 15 amino acids. The read is trimmed to its CDR3 DNA, 45 bases read in frame from base 1. The germline V gene provides CDR1 MDHEN and CDR2 SYDVKM. The immunoSEQ Assay, a bias-controlled multiplex PCR, was used to amplify TCRbeta CDR3 regions from genomic DNA. The paper's processing steps were these. The number of nucleated cells in each sample was estimated from the amplification of reference gene primers within the assay. Sequence reads were collapsed and filtered to measure the absolute abundance of every unique TCRbeta CDR3 rearrangement. For each sample, productive Simpson clonality was calculated by taking the square root of Simpson's diversity index across productive rearrangements. Here the immuneACCESS table is served through TCRdb, limited to in-frame sequences with V and J called. Missing clones are a known gap in these copies; in checked studies unresolved V genes cover under half, and the rest lacks a known reason. V, J and clone size are those of that table, while D and trimming were read from the DNA. In this sample the table shows a few hundred thousand clones, roughly 85% of which occur a single time. Around a sixth of the sample lies in the top ten.

Participants in the prospective study were enrolled through a virtual design, were aged about 18 to 100 years, and lived in roughly 25 United States geographic areas. Cohort assignment in the prospective study relied on participant-reported clinical history from a screening survey and a study questionnaire. Recovered participants in ImmuneRACE Cohort 3 were defined as having two consecutive negative NP/OP PCR tests, clearance from a healthcare professional, or resolution of symptoms. Mobile phlebotomists in the prospective study collected whole blood, serum and a nasopharyngeal or oropharyngeal swab from every participant. Prospective study participants could optionally give additional blood draws and questionnaires over an approximately 2-month period. Before DNA extraction, prospective study blood samples were shipped either frozen or at room temperature. As concerns this clone: This clone's antigen is unknown. Base qualities are not recorded, but no much larger clone differs from it by a single base.

The research as a whole found: The quantity of clinical and demographic metadata differed by source and by participant and was supplied without curation.

The sequence derives from a man aged 40-49 years who had recovered from COVID-19. Sequenced: PBMCs or T cells enriched from blood (not recorded which). The rearrangement joined TRBV28 to TRBJ1-1; TRBD1 might be the D gene, on 5 matching bases. CDR3 sequence: CASSLPGAQNTEAFF. The base sequence is TGTGCCAGCAGTTTACCTGGGGCCCAGAACACTGAAGCTTTCTTT.